These T cell receptor beta chains were read from a single sample in a study of blood T cell repertoires in COVID-19. Profiled with immunoSEQ multiplex PCR; TCRdb holds only in-frame clones, not every one. Here the sample spans about 180,000 clones, 60% to 80% being singletons. Material: peripheral blood. The receptors shown here come from an older woman with acute or convalescent COVID-19. Both conserved end residues are part of each CDR3. Each record gives: CDR3 length, J gene, clone size, D gene, V gene, CDR3 DNA, CDR3 protein. D genes are given only for firm matches. For some rows the clone size is stated as once, few or many, or as a class when expanded; others skip it.

15 | TRBJ2-7 | - | TRBD1 | TRBV11-3 | TGTGCCAGCAGCCCATCGAACAGGGGAAACTACGAGCAGTACTTC | CASSPSNRGNYEQYF
18 | TRBJ2-7 | - | - | TRBV7-2 | TGTGCCAGCAGCTTAGCCGCAAGCGGAAGCTCAAGCTCCTACGAGCAGTACTTC | CASSLAASGSSSSYEQYF
13 | TRBJ2-3 | - | - | TRBV12-3/TRBV12-4 | TGTGCCAGCGCTTACCCAGGCACAGATACGCAGTATTTT | CASAYPGTDTQYF
16 | TRBJ1-6 | - | - | TRBV27 | TGTGCCAGCAGGGTCCAGGGAGGAAGGGATAATTCACCCCTCCACTTT | CASRVQGGRDNSPLHF
14 | TRBJ2-7 | - | - | TRBV5-1 | TGCGCCAGCAGCGGGGGGGGCGGTTCCTACGAGCAGTACTTC | CASSGGGGSYEQYF
15 | TRBJ1-3 | few | - | TRBV3-1/TRBV3-2 | TGTGCCAGCAGCCAAGTCGCAGGGGTGGGAAACACCATATATTTT | CASSQVAGVGNTIYF
15 | TRBJ2-3 | - | TRBD2 | TRBV5-1 | TGCGCCAGCAGCTCGGGACTAGCGGGAGGGCCGACGCAGTATTTT | CASSSGLAGGPTQYF
15 | TRBJ1-2 | few | - | TRBV7-2 | TGTGCCAGCAGCTTTTTTGCCAGGAGGGTAGCGGGCTACACCTTC | CASSFFARRVAGYTF
14 | TRBJ1-6 | - | - | TRBV7-9 | TGTGCCAGCAGGCCGACAGAAGGCAATTCACCCCTCCACTTT | CASRPTEGNSPLHF
13 | TRBJ1-4 | - | - | TRBV3-1/TRBV3-2 | TGTGCCAGCAGCCCCCGGGACACCCTAGGCCTGTTTTTT | CASSPRDTLGLFF
14 | TRBJ2-2 | once | - | TRBV18 | TGTGCCAGCTCACCATTCAGGAACACCGGGGAGCTGTTTTTT | CASSPFRNTGELFF
12 | TRBJ1-2 | once | - | TRBV29-1 | TGCAGCGTTGACTCAGGGGTAGGTGGCTACACCTTC | CSVDSGVGGYTF
14 | TRBJ1-2 | - | TRBD1 | TRBV5-6 | TGTGCCAGCAGCCGGACAGGGTTACCGTATGGCTACACCTTC | CASSRTGLPYGYTF
15 | TRBJ2-2 | once | - | TRBV5-4 | TGTGCCAGCAGGGGACCGGGACAAGCTACCGGGGAGCTGTTTTTT | CASRGPGQATGELFF
19 | TRBJ1-1 | - | TRBD1 | TRBV23-1 | TGCGCCAGCAGCCGCCGAGAACAGGGGTTCAGTCCGGTGAACACTGAAGCTTTCTTT | CASSRREQGFSPVNTEAFF
16 | TRBJ2-5 | - | TRBD1 | TRBV24-1 | TGTGCCACCAGTGACCCCATTCCAGGGGGCGGAGAGACCCAGTACTTC | CATSDPIPGGGETQYF
16 | TRBJ1-2 | - | TRBD1 | TRBV5-1 | TGCGCCAGCCGCCCCGCCGACAGGGTGGATTTGGGGGGCTACACCTTC | CASRPADRVDLGGYTF
17 | TRBJ1-2 | - | TRBD1 | TRBV9 | TGTGCCAGCAGCCCAGGGGACAGGGGAATGCTTAACTATGGCTACACCTTC | CASSPGDRGMLNYGYTF
14 | TRBJ2-3 | - | - | TRBV28 | TGTGCCAGACCTCCCGAGGCCCGCACAGATACGCAGTATTTT | CARPPEARTDTQYF
15 | TRBJ1-5 | few | - | TRBV19 | TGTGCCAGTAGCGACTACAGTGGGATCAATCAGCCCCAGCATTTT | CASSDYSGINQPQHF
13 | TRBJ1-4 | - | - | TRBV12-3/TRBV12-4 | TGTGCCAGCAGTGGACAGCCCAATGAAAAACTGTTTTTT | CASSGQPNEKLFF
14 | TRBJ2-1 | - | TRBD2 | TRBV29-1 | TGCAGCGTCGGGACTAGCGGGCCCTACAATGAGCAGTTCTTC | CSVGTSGPYNEQFF
14 | TRBJ1-5 | few | TRBD1 | TRBV30 | TGTGCCTGGAGTGGGACAGGGCGAAATCAGCCCCAGCATTTT | CAWSGTGRNQPQHF
15 | TRBJ1-1 | few | - | TRBV6-5 | TGTGCCAGCAGTTACCAAAAGGCGGACAAACCTGAAGCTTTCTTT | CASSYQKADKPEAFF
14 | TRBJ1-2 | - | - | TRBV24-1 | TGTGCCACCAGTGATGGCGGGAGAAGGTATGGCTACACCTTC | CATSDGGRRYGYTF
15 | TRBJ2-1 | - | TRBD2 | TRBV5-6 | TGTGCCAGCAGCTTCTTCGGGCGGGAGTTACATGAGCAGTTCTTC | CASSFFGRELHEQFF
17 | TRBJ2-1 | - | TRBD2 | TRBV29-1 | TGCAGCGTTGAAGGACTAGCGGGGCTGAGCTCCTACAATGAGCAGTTCTTC | CSVEGLAGLSSYNEQFF
14 | TRBJ2-2 | few | - | TRBV18 | TGTGCCAGCTCACCCTCCACGGACACCGGGGAGCTGTTTTTT | CASSPSTDTGELFF
16 | TRBJ2-7 | - | - | TRBV24-1 | TGTGCCACCAGTCAGCCGTCGGCAGGAGGGAGATACGAGCAGTACTTC | CATSQPSAGGRYEQYF
12 | TRBJ2-1 | - | TRBD2 | TRBV2 | TGTGCCAGCAGTTCCGAACTAGCGGAGCAGTTCTTC | CASSSELAEQFF
16 | TRBJ1-5 | - | - | TRBV5-8 | TGTGCCAGCAGCAAAAACCTACAGACGGGCAATCAGCCCCAGCATTTT | CASSKNLQTGNQPQHF
12 | TRBJ1-1 | - | TRBD1 | TRBV29-1 | TGCAGCGCGGACAGGGGGAACACTGAAGCTTTCTTT | CSADRGNTEAFF
13 | TRBJ2-7 | - | - | TRBV5-8 | TGTGCCAGCAGCATTGGGACACTCGACGAGCAGTACTTC | CASSIGTLDEQYF
15 | TRBJ2-3 | - | - | TRBV5-8 | TGTGCCAGCAGCGACAGGACGGGTAGCACAGATACGCAGTATTTT | CASSDRTGSTDTQYF
12 | TRBJ2-5 | - | - | TRBV5-1 | TGCGCCAGCAGCCAGGGTTCAGAGACCCAGTACTTC | CASSQGSETQYF
17 | TRBJ2-7 | - | TRBD1 | TRBV19 | TGTGCCAGTAGTACCTCGGTACCGGGACAGGGGGACGACGAGCAGTACTTC | CASSTSVPGQGDDEQYF
12 | TRBJ1-2 | - | - | TRBV12-3/TRBV12-4 | TGTGCCAGCAGTTTAGCTGGGGCTGGCTACACCTTC | CASSLAGAGYTF
20 | TRBJ2-6 | - | TRBD1 | TRBV27 | TGTGCCAGCAGTTTACAGCTCCCGGGACAGGTGGGCGCTGGGGCCAACGTCCTGACTTTC | CASSLQLPGQVGAGANVLTF
14 | TRBJ2-7 | - | TRBD2 | TRBV7-2 | TGTGCCAGCAGACTAGCGGGACAACCCTACGAGCAGTACTTC | CASRLAGQPYEQYF
12 | TRBJ2-3 | - | - | TRBV7-2 | TGTGCCAGCAGCTTAGCGAGGGATACGCAGTATTTT | CASSLARDTQYF
15 | TRBJ1-3 | - | - | TRBV9 | TGTGCCAGCAGCGTAGCAACGGTCCCGGGAAACACCATATATTTT | CASSVATVPGNTIYF
17 | TRBJ2-3 | - | TRBD2 | TRBV19 | TGTGCCAGTACCCCGAAGACTAGCGGGAGGGCCACAGATACGCAGTATTTT | CASTPKTSGRATDTQYF
14 | TRBJ2-5 | - | - | TRBV5-1 | TGCGCCAGCAGCTTGGGACACAGTCGGGAGACCCAGTACTTC | CASSLGHSRETQYF
15 | TRBJ1-3 | - | - | TRBV30 | TGTGCCTGGAGCAAAACGGGGGGTACTGGAAACACCATATATTTT | CAWSKTGGTGNTIYF
15 | TRBJ1-6 | - | - | TRBV6-6 | TGTGCCAGCAGTTACTCTATTGAGCGTGCGTCACCCCTCCACTTT | CASSYSIERASPLHF
13 | TRBJ2-1 | - | TRBD2 | TRBV3-1/TRBV3-2 | TGTGCCAGCAGCCTGCGGGAGGGAATTGAGCAGTTCTTC | CASSLREGIEQFF
14 | TRBJ2-5 | - | TRBD1 | TRBV25-1 | TGTGCCAGCAGTCTTGGGACAGGGGTTGAGACCCAGTACTTC | CASSLGTGVETQYF
15 | TRBJ2-3 | - | TRBD2 | TRBV24-1 | TGTGCCACCAGTGACACTAGCGGATTCACAGATACGCAGTATTTT | CATSDTSGFTDTQYF
16 | TRBJ2-7 | - | TRBD2 | TRBV12-5 | TGTGCTAGTGGCTGGGGGGGACTAGCGGGAGGGTACGAGCAGTACTTC | CASGWGGLAGGYEQYF
13 | TRBJ2-5 | - | - | TRBV18 | TGTGCCAGCTCACCCGACAGCCAAGAGACCCAGTACTTC | CASSPDSQETQYF
15 | TRBJ2-2 | many | TRBD1 | TRBV5-5 | TGTGCCAGCAGCTTCATTTCAGGGGGCGGCGGGGAGCTGTTTTTT | CASSFISGGGGELFF
15 | TRBJ2-3 | - | TRBD2 | TRBV2 | TGTGCCAGCAGTGAGGTGACTAGCGGGAGGGGCACGCAGTATTTT | CASSEVTSGRGTQYF
15 | TRBJ1-5 | few | - | TRBV9 | TGTGCCAGCAGCGTAGGCTTACAGCACAATCAGCCCCAGCATTTT | CASSVGLQHNQPQHF
14 | TRBJ1-5 | few | - | TRBV2 | TGTGCCAGCAGCCCCTATCGGGGCAATCAGCCCCAGCATTTT | CASSPYRGNQPQHF
16 | TRBJ1-1 | - | - | TRBV19 | TGTGCCAGTAGTATCGGGCCAGGGGCCGGTAACACTGAAGCTTTCTTT | CASSIGPGAGNTEAFF